This TCR beta chain originates from a study of cytomegalovirus exposure and HLA in healthy donors. Turning to the study itself: The Caucasian-associated ancestry cluster contained around four fifths of the approximately 420 genotyped donors.

This clone was detected once. Antigen: not known. Germline CDR1 and CDR2: SGHDT and YYEEEE. J was trimmed by 3 bases and V by 4 bases; bases with no gene match: 5. The CDR3 is made up of 14 amino acids. PCR primers comprised 60 Vbeta and 13 Jbeta primers. Assay: immunoSEQ multiplex PCR; the TCRdb copy retains only in-frame clones and omits some. There are about 250,000 clones in the sample; approximately 80% occur only once, and less than 0.4% lies in the top ten. Study-level points and caveats: It was taken for granted in presence/absence analyses that sequencing depth across donors was roughly uniform. Accurate predictions that matched the HLA-A and HLA-B alleles of most subjects were reportedly made from TCR beta sequences. TCR beta V segments were, for the most part, productive about 87% or about 30% of the time in an earlier analysis.

The sample consisted of PBMCs. The receptor comes from a girl aged 2-10 years in good health and CMV-seronegative. This chain joins TRBV5-6 and TRBJ2-3; TRBD2 agrees at 7 bases. The DNA of the CDR3 is TGTGCCAGCAGCGCGGCGGGGGTAACAGATACGCAGTATTTT. Translated, it gives CASSAAGVTDTQYF.